This T cell receptor (beta chain) was retrieved from a study of blood T cell repertoires in COVID-19. Overall study: Samples taken during acute and convalescent COVID-19 were collected in the United States, Italy and Spain.

Produced via immunoSEQ multiplex PCR; TCRdb's table is partial and in-frame only. The repertoire consists of around 25,000 clones, with over 80% occurring once and the leading ten covering about 25%. V trimming: 7 bases; J trimming: 5 bases; junction bases outside the gene matches: 7. This CDR3 is built from 13 residues. Germline CDR1 reads MDHEN; CDR2 reads SYDVKM. The V and J genes are TRBV28 and TRBJ2-7; TRBD1 matches at 8 bases. The TCR was taken from a human donor with active COVID-19. The donor label of this sample is uncertain. The sample taken for sequencing was peripheral blood. CDR3 bases: TGTGCCAGCATCCCAGGGGGCTTCAACGAGCAGTACTTC. Translating gives CASIPGGFNEQYF. Using reference TRBV28 and TRBJ2-7 for the parts outside the CDR3, the full variable domain is DVKVTQSSRYLVKRTGEKVFLECVQDMDHENMFWYRQDPGLGLRLIYFSYDVKMKEKGDIPEGYSVSREKKERFSLILESASTNQTSMYLCASIPGGFNEQYFGPGTRLTVT.